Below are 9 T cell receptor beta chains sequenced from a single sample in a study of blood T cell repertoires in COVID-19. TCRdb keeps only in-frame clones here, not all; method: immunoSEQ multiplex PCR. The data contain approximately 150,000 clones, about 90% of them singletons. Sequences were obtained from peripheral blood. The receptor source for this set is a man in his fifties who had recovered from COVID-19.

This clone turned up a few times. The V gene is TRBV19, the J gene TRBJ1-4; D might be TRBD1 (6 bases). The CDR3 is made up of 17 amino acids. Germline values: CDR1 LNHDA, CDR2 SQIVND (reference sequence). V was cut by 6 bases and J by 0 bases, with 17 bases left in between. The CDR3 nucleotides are TGTGCCAGTAGCCTAGCAGGGGACCACGCAACTAATGAAAAACTGTTTTTT. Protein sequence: CASSLAGDHATNEKLFF.

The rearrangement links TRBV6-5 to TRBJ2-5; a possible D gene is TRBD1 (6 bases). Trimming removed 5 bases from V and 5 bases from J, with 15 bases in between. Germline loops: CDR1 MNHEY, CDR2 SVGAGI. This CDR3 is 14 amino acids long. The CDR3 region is CASSLGPGEETQYF. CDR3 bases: TGTGCCAGCAGTCTTGGCCCAGGGGAGGAGACCCAGTACTTC.

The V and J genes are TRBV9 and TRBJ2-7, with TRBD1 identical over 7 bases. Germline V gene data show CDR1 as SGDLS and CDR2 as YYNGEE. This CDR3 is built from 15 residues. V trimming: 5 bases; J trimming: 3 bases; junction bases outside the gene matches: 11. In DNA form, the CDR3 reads TGTGCCAGCAGTCCGAGGGGACAGAGAAACTACGAGCAGTACTTC. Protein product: CASSPRGQRNYEQYF.

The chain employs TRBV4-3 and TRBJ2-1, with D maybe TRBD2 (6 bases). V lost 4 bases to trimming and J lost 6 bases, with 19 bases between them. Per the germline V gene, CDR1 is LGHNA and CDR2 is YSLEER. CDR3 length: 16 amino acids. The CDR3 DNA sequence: TGCGCCAGCAGCCTAGACCGGGACTTCAGAACCAATGAGCAGTTCTTC. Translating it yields CASSLDRDFRTNEQFF.

This CDR3 is CASSETSGGLYNEQFF. The DNA for the CDR3 is TGTGCCAGCTCCGAGACTAGCGGGGGGCTTTACAATGAGCAGTTCTTC. The rearrangement joins TRBV18 to TRBJ2-1, with 13 bases lining up with TRBD2. V dropped 6 bases and J dropped 4; count of bases not matched to a gene: 6. Germline V CDR1 and CDR2: KGHSH, LQKENI. CDR3 length: 16 residues. Combining the CDR3 with reference TRBV18 and TRBJ2-1 gives the whole variable domain NAGVMQNPRHLVRRRGQEARLRCSPMKGHSHVYWYRQLPEEGLKFMVYLQKENIIDESGMPKERFSAEFPKEGPSILRIQQVVRGDSAAYFCASSETSGGLYNEQFFGPGTRLTVL.

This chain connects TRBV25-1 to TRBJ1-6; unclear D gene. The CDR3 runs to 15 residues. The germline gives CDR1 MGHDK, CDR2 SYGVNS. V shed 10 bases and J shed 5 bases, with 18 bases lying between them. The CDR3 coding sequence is TGTGCCACCCAGAATGAGAGGGTCCATAATTCACCCCTCCACTTT. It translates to CATQNERVHNSPLHF.

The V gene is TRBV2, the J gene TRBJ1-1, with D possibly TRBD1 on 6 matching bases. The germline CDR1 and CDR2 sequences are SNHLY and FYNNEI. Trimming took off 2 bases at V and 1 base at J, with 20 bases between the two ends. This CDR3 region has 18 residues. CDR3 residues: CASSEPAWPGGPNTEAFF. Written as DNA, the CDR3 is TGTGCCAGCAGTGAACCTGCGTGGCCGGGGGGGCCGAACACTGAAGCTTTCTTT.

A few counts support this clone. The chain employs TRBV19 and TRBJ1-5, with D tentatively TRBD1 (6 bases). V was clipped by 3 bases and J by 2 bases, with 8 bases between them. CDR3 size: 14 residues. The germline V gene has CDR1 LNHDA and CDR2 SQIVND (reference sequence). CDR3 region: CASSMAGGNQPQHF. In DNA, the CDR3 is TGTGCCAGTAGTATGGCAGGGGGCAATCAGCCCCAGCATTTT.

The chain's CDR3 is CASSQAGRWNEKLFF. CDR3 nucleotides: TGTGCCAGTAGCCAAGCAGGGCGGTGGAATGAAAAACTGTTTTTT. The gene calls are TRBV19 and TRBJ1-4; a weak D match, TRBD1 (5 bases). The germline V gene encodes CDR1 LNHDA and CDR2 SQIVND (reference sequence). The V gene lost 6 bases and the J gene lost 5 bases, with 16 bases spanning the gap. This CDR3 is 15 amino acids long.